This entry is about one TCR beta chain. The antigen remains undetermined. The data stem from a study of beta chain features in type 1 diabetes. Overall study results and limits: Shorter templates may be favored by PCR, equally so in patients and controls. For type 1 diabetes patients, VDJ junctions showed fewer insertions and more deletions. Shorter TCRB CDR3s, moderately but significantly so, marked every one of the four CD4+ subsets in Type 1 diabetes patients.

The entirety of the isolated RNA underwent reverse transcription, so expressed TCRB transcripts were sequenced. The table came from immunoSEQ multiplex PCR; TCRdb's copy has only in-frame clones and leaves some out. The profile shows 150,000 to 200,000 clones, about 13% of them singletons. Trimming pared 0 bases from V and 3 bases from J, leaving 11 bases between. CDR1 is SGHRS, CDR2 YFSETQ, per germline. The CDR3 consists of 15 residues. Sample: central memory CD4+ T cells from blood. J is TRBJ2-3 and V is TRBV5-1; TRBD1 might be the D (6 bases). The sequence derives from a woman aged 18 to 35 in good health. CDR3 residues: CASSLEGVRTDTQYF. In DNA, the CDR3 is TGCGCCAGCAGCTTGGAGGGGGTCCGGACAGATACGCAGTATTTT. Looking up the rest from reference TRBV5-1 and TRBJ2-3 gives the full variable domain: KAGVTQTPRYLIKTRGQQVTLSCSPISGHRSVSWYQQTPGQGLQFLFEYFSETQRNKGNFPGRFSGRQFSNSRSEMNVSTLELGDSALYLCASSLEGVRTDTQYFGPGTRLTVL.